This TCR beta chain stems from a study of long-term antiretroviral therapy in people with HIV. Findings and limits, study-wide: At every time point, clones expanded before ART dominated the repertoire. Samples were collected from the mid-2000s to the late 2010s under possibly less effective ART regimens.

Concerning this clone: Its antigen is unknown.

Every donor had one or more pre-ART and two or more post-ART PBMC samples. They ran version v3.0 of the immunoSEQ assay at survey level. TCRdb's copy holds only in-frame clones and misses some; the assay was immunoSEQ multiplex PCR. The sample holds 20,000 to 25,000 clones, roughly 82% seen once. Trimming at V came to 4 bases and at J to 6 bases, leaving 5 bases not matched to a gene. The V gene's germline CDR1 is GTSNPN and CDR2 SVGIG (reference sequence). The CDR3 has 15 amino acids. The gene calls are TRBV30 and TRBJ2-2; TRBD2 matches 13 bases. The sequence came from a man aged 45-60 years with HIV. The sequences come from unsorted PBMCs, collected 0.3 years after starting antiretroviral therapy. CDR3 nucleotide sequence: TGTGCCTGGACGGAACTAGCGGGGGGGCCCGGGGAGCTGTTTTTT. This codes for CAWTELAGGPGELFF.